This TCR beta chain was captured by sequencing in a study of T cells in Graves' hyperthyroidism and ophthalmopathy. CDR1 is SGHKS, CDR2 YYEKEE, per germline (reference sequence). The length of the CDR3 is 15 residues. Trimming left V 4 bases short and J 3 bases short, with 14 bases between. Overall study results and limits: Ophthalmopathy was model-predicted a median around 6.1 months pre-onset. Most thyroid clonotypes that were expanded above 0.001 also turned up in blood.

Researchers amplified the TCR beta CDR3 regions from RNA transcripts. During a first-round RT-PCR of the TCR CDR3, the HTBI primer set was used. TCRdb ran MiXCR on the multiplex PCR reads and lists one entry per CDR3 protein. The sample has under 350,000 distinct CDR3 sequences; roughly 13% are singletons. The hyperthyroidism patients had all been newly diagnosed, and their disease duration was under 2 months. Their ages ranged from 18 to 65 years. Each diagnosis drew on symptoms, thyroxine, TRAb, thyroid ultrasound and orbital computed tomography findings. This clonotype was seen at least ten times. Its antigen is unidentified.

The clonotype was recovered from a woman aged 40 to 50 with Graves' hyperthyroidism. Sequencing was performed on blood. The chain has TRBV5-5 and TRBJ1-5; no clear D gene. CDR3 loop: CASSLDPSYNQPQHF. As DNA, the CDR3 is TGTGCCAGCAGCCTCGATCCGTCCTACAATCAGCCCCAGCATTTT.